This T cell receptor (beta chain) was sequenced during a study of molecular identifiers for immune sequencing clone quantification. When naive CD8 T cells were sorted, they were gated as CD8+CD4-CCR7+CD45RA+. J lost 2 bases, V lost 3 bases, and 4 bases had no gene match. Germline V gives CDR1 MNHEY, CDR2 SMNVEV (reference sequence). The CDR3 runs to 15 residues. This clonotype has a handful of counts. TCRdb re-called the PCR reads through MiXCR, storing one row per CDR3 protein. The sample yields some 88,000 distinct CDR3 sequences, around 20% seen once. The chain links TRBV27 to TRBJ2-7, with 10 bases that match TRBD1. This TCR came from a human donor in good health. Some libraries in this study had Jurkat cell RNA spiked in. Sample: naive CD8+ T cells from blood, with Jurkat cell RNA spiked in. Subset denoted: FACS-sorted CD8+CD4-CCR7+CD45RA+ naive T cells. The CDR3 protein is CASSFSGQGPYEQYF. Written as DNA, the CDR3 is TGTGCCAGCAGTTTCTCGGGACAGGGGCCCTACGAGCAGTACTTC.